The rows below give T cell receptor beta chains drawn from one sample of a study of CD4 and CD8 cells across lung adenocarcinoma regions. A single record per CDR3 protein comes from TCRdb applying MiXCR to the PCR reads. This repertoire shows some 19,000 distinct CDR3 sequences, roughly half found once; its top ten account for around a quarter. Sequencing was carried out using CD8+ T cells from the center of a lung tumor. Receptors were obtained from a female donor with lung adenocarcinoma. The CD4 and CD8 labels of this study may be unreliable. Each CDR3 is given with its conserved first and last residue. The D gene is left open where the match is weak. Where a row states a size, it is once, few, many or the class of an expanded clone; other rows omit it.

d_call j_call v_call clone_size cdr3_aa cdr3_nt
. TRBJ2-3 TRBV10-1 . CAGKVSQDQDTQYF TGCGCGGGCAAGGTGAGCCAAGACCAAGATACGCAGTACTTT
. TRBJ1-4 TRBV9 . CASSIDSDNEKLFF TGTGCCAGCAGCATCGACAGTGACAATGAAAAACTGTTTTTT
TRBD1 TRBJ2-5 TRBV6-1 . CASSPHRDRAKDTQYF TGTGCCAGCAGCCCCCACCGGGACAGGGCCAAAGACACCCAGTACTTC
TRBD2 TRBJ2-3 TRBV10-3 . CAGGVGGKSTETQYF TGTGCCGGGGGGGTCGGGGGGAAAAGCACAGAGACGCAGTATTTC
. TRBJ2-7 TRBV6-1 few CASSEANSAYEQYF TGTGCCAGCAGTGAAGCTAACAGCGCCTACGAGCAGTACTTC
TRBD2 TRBJ2-7 TRBV6-5 . CASSYRSGVGSGEQYF TGTGCCAGCAGTTACCGTAGCGGGGTGGGGTCGGGCGAGCAGTACTTC
. TRBJ2-3 TRBV27 . CASSSHTETQYF TGTGCCAGCAGTTCCCACACAGAGACCCAGTATTTT
TRBD2 TRBJ2-2 TRBV10-1 . CASSESSGLAGGPNTGELFF TGCGCCAGCAGTGAGTCCTCGGGACTAGCGGGAGGGCCTAACACCGGGGAGCTGTTTTTT
. TRBJ2-4 TRBV6-1 . CASRAHRDRDQDTQYF TGTGCCAGCAGGGCCCACCGGGACCGGGACCAAGACACCCAGTACTTC
TRBD2 TRBJ2-3 TRBV5-1 few CASSWGLAGVDTQYF TGCGCCAGCAGCTGGGGACTAGCGGGAGTAGATACGCAGTATTTT